The 25 T cell receptor beta chains reported below all come from one sample, sequenced in a study of blood T cell repertoires in COVID-19. Libraries were prepared by immunoSEQ multiplex PCR; TCRdb keeps only in-frame clonotypes and omits some of them. The table lists more than 110,000 clones, roughly 90% of them singletons. Sequencing was performed on peripheral blood. Receptor source: a man aged 55 to 70 with active or convalescent COVID-19.

The chain combines TRBV4-2 with TRBJ2-1; TRBD2 aligns across 8 bases. Germline-derived CDR1 and CDR2 are LGHNA and YNFKEQ. Losses at the gene ends were 1 base for V and 2 bases for J; bases not matched to a gene: 7. This CDR3 is 17 amino acids long. The CDR3 coding sequence is TGTGCCAGCAGCCAAGGCCCTACTAGCGGCGCCTACAATGAGCAGTTCTTC. It specifies CASSQGPTSGAYNEQFF.

The count of this clone is one. The V gene is TRBV28, the J gene TRBJ2-7; TRBD2 might be the D (6 bases). Germline V gene sequence: CDR1 MDHEN, CDR2 SYDVKM. This CDR3 has 13 amino acids. The CDR3 protein is CGTGGTYFYEQYF. The DNA of the CDR3 is TGTGGCACTGGGGGGACTTACTTTTACGAGCAGTACTTC.

The chain carries TRBV9 and TRBJ1-1; no definite D call. Trimming took off 3 bases at V and 3 bases at J, with 12 bases between the two ends. This CDR3 is 14 amino acids long. CDR1 is SGDLS, CDR2 YYNGEE, per germline. For the CDR3, the DNA is TGTGCCAGCAGCGCCCTAGGTGCAGACACTGAAGCTTTCTTT. The encoded protein is CASSALGADTEAFF. The full variable domain, in which reference TRBV9 and TRBJ1-1 provide the parts outside the CDR3, is DSGVTQTPKHLITATGQRVTLRCSPRSGDLSVYWYQQSLDQGLQFLIQYYNGEERAKGNILERFSAQQFPDLHSELNLSSLELGDSALYFCASSALGADTEAFFGQGTRLTVV.

The rearrangement uses TRBV6-2 or TRBV6-3 and TRBJ2-7, with 7 positions matching TRBD2. This CDR3 is built from 15 residues. CDR1 MNHEY and CDR2 SVGEGT come from the germline V gene. V trimming: 4 bases; J trimming: 2 bases; junction bases outside the gene matches: 8. The CDR3 is CASSSGGAGTYEQYF. In nucleotides, the CDR3 is TGTGCCAGCAGTTCCGGGGGAGCGGGGACCTACGAGCAGTACTTC.

The V call is TRBV5-6, the J call TRBJ2-5, with a weak D call TRBD2 (6 bases). V was cut by 4 bases and J by 2 bases, with 15 bases left in between. CDR1 is SGHDT and CDR2 is YYEEEE in the germline V gene. The CDR3 length is 15 residues. CDR3 amino acids: CASSPGTGVQETQYF. The CDR3 DNA reads as TGTGCCAGCAGCCCTGGGACGGGAGTTCAAGAGACCCAGTACTTC.

This clone has just one count. The chain uses TRBV4-3 and TRBJ2-1; 7 bases agree with TRBD1. V was clipped by 0 bases and J by 13 bases; unmatched bases: 6. This CDR3 contains 13 residues. CDR1 and CDR2 (germline): LGHNA, YSLEER. CDR3 coding DNA: TGCGCCAGCAGCCAAGACACCGGGACAGCTCAGTTCTTC. It encodes CASSQDTGTAQFF.

The V gene is TRBV25-1, the J gene TRBJ1-1; 7 bases are a match to TRBD1. The V gene end was trimmed by 2 bases and the J gene end by 5 bases; junction bases not matched to a gene: 8. The V gene's germline CDR1 is MGHDK and CDR2 SYGVNS. This CDR3 is built from 15 residues. CDR3 bases: TGTGCCAGCAGTGAAGCTAGGGGGCGGCGGACTGAAGCTTTCTTT. Residues: CASSEARGRRTEAFF.

The CDR3 nucleotides read TGCGCCAGCAGCTTCCGTAGCGGGAGGGACACAGATACGCAGTATTTT. Protein: CASSFRSGRDTDTQYF. The gene calls are TRBV5-1 and TRBJ2-3, with 11 positions matching TRBD2. Germline V gives CDR1 SGHRS, CDR2 YFSETQ. The junction had 4 bases not matched to a gene; V was cut back by 2 bases and J by 2 bases. The CDR3 extends over 16 amino acids.

Regarding this clone: At one of its ends the junction is not consistent with the germline gene, which may arise from a read error. The rearrangement uses TRBV7-6 and TRBJ2-1; TRBD2 agrees at 10 bases. The CDR3 is made up of 15 amino acids. The V gene's germline CDR1 is SGHVS and CDR2 FNYEAQ. CDR3 region: CASSLTLLAGDLVVF. The CDR3 coding sequence is TGTGCCAGCAGCTTAACCCTCCTAGCGGGGGATCTTGTGGTCTTC.

The V and J genes are TRBV6-4 and TRBJ2-2, with a weak D call TRBD2 (5 bases). The V end was cut by 6 bases, the J end by 0 bases, with 8 bases between. Germline V gives CDR1 MRHNA, CDR2 SNTAGT. This CDR3 region has 14 residues. CDR3 in DNA: TGTGCCAGCAGCGGGGAAGCGAACACCGGGGAGCTGTTTTTT. This codes for CASSGEANTGELFF.

This clone was picked up a small number of times. This chain connects TRBV19 to TRBJ2-2; possible D gene TRBD1, 5 bases. This CDR3 spans 15 amino acids. V was shortened by 5 bases and J by 1 base, with 11 bases between the two germline ends. Germline V gene sequence: CDR1 LNHDA, CDR2 SQIVND (reference sequence). As DNA, the CDR3 is TGTGCCAGTAGTCCCCGGCAGGGGAACACCGGGGAGCTGTTTTTT. Residues: CASSPRQGNTGELFF.

Here the CDR3 reads CASRSRGLAGTTYEQYF. As DNA, the CDR3 is TGTGCCAGCAGGTCTAGGGGGCTAGCGGGAACCACCTACGAGCAGTACTTC. The rearrangement joins TRBV25-1 to TRBJ2-7; 9 nucleotides agree with TRBD2. V was pared by 6 bases and J by 2 bases, with 14 bases of the junction left unmatched. This CDR3 contains 17 residues. Germline assignment: CDR1 MGHDK and CDR2 SYGVNS.

This clone was seen a handful of times. The rearrangement links TRBV10-3 to TRBJ1-5, with 8 positions matching TRBD1. CDR1 and CDR2 from the germline V gene are ENHRY and SYGVKD. The CDR3 extends over 15 amino acids. V dropped 11 bases and J dropped 3; count of bases not matched to a gene: 12. DNA for the CDR3: TGTGCCTCCTCACCGGGACAGGAGATCAATCAGCCCCAGCATTTT. This sequence encodes CASSPGQEINQPQHF.

The genes are TRBV7-9 and TRBJ2-3, with D possibly matching TRBD2 (6 bases). The CDR3 sequence is 18 residues long. The V gene's germline CDR1 is SEHNR and CDR2 FQNEAQ (reference sequence). Trimming took off 1 base at V and 0 bases at J, with 17 bases between the two ends. CDR3 sequence (DNA): TGTGCCAGCAGCTTAGATACTCGGGGCGGGATGAGCACAGATACGCAGTATTTT. Protein sequence: CASSLDTRGGMSTDTQYF. The entire variable domain, with the rest obtained from reference TRBV7-9 and TRBJ2-3, is as follows: DTGVSQNPRHKITKRGQNVTFRCDPISEHNRLYWYRQTLGQGPEFLTYFQNEAQLEKSRLLSDRFSAERPKGSFSTLEIQRTEQGDSAMYLCASSLDTRGGMSTDTQYFGPGTRLTVL.

V is TRBV20-1 and J is TRBJ2-1, with D possibly matching TRBD2 (6 bases). Trimming pared 3 bases from V and 2 bases from J, leaving 17 bases between. The CDR3 contains 16 residues. Germline loops: CDR1 DFQATT, CDR2 SNEGSKA (reference sequence). The CDR3 here is CSASTPAGRAYNEQFF. CDR3 nucleotide sequence: TGCAGTGCTAGTACCCCTGCGGGGAGAGCCTACAATGAGCAGTTCTTC.

The rearrangement uses TRBV27 and TRBJ1-3, with 7 bases identical to TRBD1. From germline, CDR1 is MNHEY and CDR2 SMNVEV (reference sequence). The V gene end was trimmed by 0 bases and the J gene end by 4 bases; junction bases not matched to a gene: 3. This CDR3 region has 15 residues. CDR3 DNA sequence: TGTGCCAGCAGTTTATCGACGGACAGGGGAAACACCATATATTTT. The encoded protein is CASSLSTDRGNTIYF.

The chain carries TRBV4-1 and TRBJ2-1; TRBD2 aligns across 10 bases. The CDR3 covers 17 residues. CDR1 and CDR2 (germline): MGHRA, YSYEKL. Trimming removed 1 base from V and 2 bases from J; junction bases left unmatched: 5. CDR3 residues: CASSQAGTSEPYNEQFF. CDR3 nucleotides: TGCGCCAGCAGCCAAGCCGGGACTAGCGAACCCTACAATGAGCAGTTCTTC.

This chain connects TRBV7-3 to TRBJ2-7; D is uncertain. Germline assignment: CDR1 SGHTA and CDR2 FQGTGA. V was trimmed by 1 base and J by 1 base, leaving 8 bases between them. The CDR3 loop spans 14 amino acids. As DNA, the CDR3 is TGTGCCAGCAGCTTAAATGGCAGATCCTACGAGCAGTACTTC. It is translated as CASSLNGRSYEQYF.

This rearrangement joins TRBV18 to TRBJ1-1, with D tentatively TRBD1 (5 bases). This CDR3 has 15 amino acids. V gave up 6 bases and J gave up 7 bases, with 21 bases separating them. Germline assignment: CDR1 KGHSH and CDR2 LQKENI. CDR3: CASSFLAGREDEAFF. The CDR3, as DNA: TGTGCCAGCTCCTTCTTGGCAGGGAGGGAGGATGAAGCTTTCTTT. Drawing the rest from reference TRBV18 and TRBJ1-1, the complete variable domain is NAGVMQNPRHLVRRRGQEARLRCSPMKGHSHVYWYRQLPEEGLKFMVYLQKENIIDESGMPKERFSAEFPKEGPSILRIQQVVRGDSAAYFCASSFLAGREDEAFFGQGTRLTVV.

The rearrangement joins TRBV27 to TRBJ1-5, with D perhaps TRBD1 (5 bases). V was pared by 1 base and J by 5 bases, with 6 bases between. Germline CDR1 MNHEY, CDR2 SMNVEV (reference sequence). The CDR3 sequence is 13 residues long. CDR3 nucleotides: TGTGCCAGCAGTTTATGGGGGGATCAGCCCCAGCATTTT. Amino acid sequence: CASSLWGDQPQHF.

The chain couples TRBV23-1 to TRBJ1-2; 8 positions match TRBD1. TRBV23-1 qualifies as an ORF whose function is uncertain. The CDR3 contains 17 residues. The trim removed 3 bases at V and 3 bases at J, leaving 12 bases unmatched. Here the CDR3 DNA reads TGCGCCAGCAGTCAGCCAACCGGACAGGGCGGTGACTATGGCTACACCTTC. This encodes CASSQPTGQGGDYGYTF.

The CDR3 region is CASSPTDSYPQHF. CDR3 in DNA: TGTGCCAGCAGCCCAACGGACTCCTATCCCCAGCATTTT. V is TRBV14 and J is TRBJ1-5; D uncertain. CDR3 size: 13 residues. The germline V gene has CDR1 SGHDN and CDR2 FVKESK. The V and J ends lost 4 bases and 10 bases respectively, with 14 bases between them.

The CDR3, as DNA: TGCAGCGTAGAGAGGACAGGGGAACAGTTCGATGGCTACACCTTC. Amino acid sequence: CSVERTGEQFDGYTF. The chain joins TRBV29-1 to TRBJ1-2; 9 nucleotides line up with TRBD1. The germline V gene has CDR1 SQVTM and CDR2 ANQGSEA. This CDR3 contains 15 residues. Trimming took 6 bases from V and 6 from J; bases not matched to a gene: 14. The entire variable domain, with the rest obtained from reference TRBV29-1 and TRBJ1-2, is as follows: SAVISQKPSRDICQRGTSLTIQCQVDSQVTMMFWYRQQPGQSLTLIATANQGSEATYESGFVIDKFPISRPNLTFSTLTVSNMSPEDSSIYLCSVERTGEQFDGYTFGSGTRLTVV.

The chain recombines TRBV10-3 with TRBJ2-7, with 9 bases lining up with TRBD2. Germline CDR1 and CDR2: ENHRY and SYGVKD. The CDR3 is 16 amino acids. V was pared by 0 bases and J by 1 base, with 4 bases of the junction left unmatched. This CDR3 is CAISESGGRGSYEQYF. The CDR3 DNA sequence: TGTGCCATCAGTGAGTCGGGCGGGAGGGGGTCCTACGAGCAGTACTTC.

The chain uses TRBV6-5 and TRBJ2-7; 9 bases line up with TRBD1. With 11 bases clipped from V and 6 bases from J, the junction kept 14 bases outside the gene matches. CDR1 is MNHEY, CDR2 SVGAGI, per germline. CDR3 size: 14 residues. The chain's CDR3 is CASNRGDRAPEQYF. The DNA for the CDR3 is TGTGCCTCCAATCGGGGGGACAGGGCCCCCGAGCAGTACTTC.